Presented here are 2 T cell receptor beta chains from one specimen sequenced in a study of tumor-infiltrating lymphocytes in primary liver carcinoma. Blood RNA was derived from unsorted whole blood, and germline DNA was extracted too. Production of TCR beta cDNA used approximately 0.45 ug total RNA together with a constant-region primer. What produced the TCR beta libraries was three nested multiplex PCR rounds using slightly modified ARM-PCR. The first two PCR rounds used TRBV1-TRBV30 forward primers with a C-beta reverse primer, roughly 10 cycles each. One entry per CDR3 protein results from TCRdb running MiXCR on the multiplex PCR reads. The sample has 330,000 or so distinct CDR3 sequences, around three fifths seen once. Sequencing was performed on peripheral blood. The receptors originated from a man between 35 and 55 years old with primary liver carcinoma and hepatitis B virus infection.

CDR3 sequence: CASSFPDEQFF. The DNA of the CDR3 is TGTGCCAGCAGCTTTCCTGATGAGCAGTTCTTC. The gene calls are TRBV7-9 and TRBJ2-1, with D hard to call. The CDR3 length is 11 residues. CDR1 is SEHNR and CDR2 is FQNEAQ in the germline V gene (reference sequence). Trimming cost V 3 bases and J 8 bases, with 5 bases left between them. Based on the CDR3 plus reference TRBV7-9 and TRBJ2-1, the full variable domain is DTGVSQNPRHKITKRGQNVTFRCDPISEHNRLYWYRQTLGQGPEFLTYFQNEAQLEKSRLLSDRFSAERPKGSFSTLEIQRTEQGDSAMYLCASSFPDEQFFGPGTRLTVL.

Of note for this clonotype: Possible read error: a much larger clone is one base away. The chain has TRBV29-1 and TRBJ2-7, with 8 bases lining up with TRBD2. Germline assignment: CDR1 SQVTM and CDR2 ANQGSEA. The CDR3 is 12 amino acids. V was pared by 0 bases and J by 7 bases, with 2 bases of the junction left unmatched. CDR3 in amino acids: CSVEDGGGEQYF. Here the CDR3 DNA reads TGCAGCGTTGAAGACGGGGGGGGGGAGCAGTACTTC.